This passage covers 11 T cell receptor beta chains from one sample sequenced in a study of cytomegalovirus exposure and HLA in healthy donors. Vbeta (60) and Jbeta (13) primers were used in the PCR. The repertoire was sequenced with immunoSEQ multiplex PCR; TCRdb's copy has only in-frame clones and lacks some. The sample records 150,000 to 200,000 clones, approximately 59% being singletons. The sequenced sample consisted of PBMCs. The receptors were gathered from a middle-aged man in good health and CMV-seronegative.

The gene calls are TRBV5-6 and TRBJ2-7; D possibly corresponds to TRBD2 (5 bases). CDR1 is SGHDT, CDR2 YYEEEE, per germline. There are 17 residues in the CDR3. The V and J ends lost 2 bases and 7 bases respectively, with 25 bases between them. The CDR3 loop reads CASSFIPSPGFAEEQYF. The CDR3 DNA reads TGTGCCAGCAGCTTTATCCCCAGCCCGGGGTTTGCAGAGGAGCAGTACTTC.

CDR3 in amino acids: CASSQDRAGLDEQYF. The CDR3 DNA is TGCGCCAGCAGCCAAGATCGGGCAGGGCTCGACGAGCAGTACTTC. This chain joins TRBV4-1 and TRBJ2-7; perhaps TRBD1 as D (5 bases). Trimming removed 0 bases at V and 5 bases at J, with 14 bases between. Germline V gives CDR1 MGHRA, CDR2 YSYEKL. CDR3 length equals 15 residues.

The chain is built from TRBV9 and TRBJ2-7, with D maybe TRBD2 (6 bases). The CDR3 sequence is 13 residues long. V lost 0 bases and J 4 bases, leaving 8 bases between the germline ends. The germline V gene encodes CDR1 SGDLS and CDR2 YYNGEE. CDR3 nucleotides: TGTGCCAGCAGCGTAGGACTAGAATACGAGCAGTACTTC. This translates into CASSVGLEYEQYF.

DNA of the CDR3: TGCGCCAGCAGCTTGGAGCCAGGGGGCGGAGAAAAACTGTTTTTT. This encodes CASSLEPGGGEKLFF. The chain joins TRBV5-1 to TRBJ1-4, with 8 bases that match TRBD1. The CDR3 sequence is 15 residues long. The V gene's germline CDR1 is SGHRS and CDR2 YFSETQ. Trimming took 0 bases from V and 8 from J; bases not matched to a gene: 6.

The V and J genes are TRBV7-2 and TRBJ2-7; TRBD2 matches 12 bases. The junction had 9 bases not matched to a gene; V was cut back by 5 bases and J by 7 bases. The germline V gene encodes CDR1 SGHTA and CDR2 FQGNSA. The length of the CDR3 is 15 residues. The CDR3 DNA is TGTGCCAGCAGCGTAACTAGCGGGAGGACGGGGGAGCAGTACTTC. This sequence encodes CASSVTSGRTGEQYF.

The chain links TRBV28 to TRBJ2-1; the D is unclear. Trimming took 6 bases from V and 0 from J, leaving 18 bases between them. CDR3 length: 17 amino acids. Germline CDR1 MDHEN, CDR2 SYDVKM. In nucleotides, the CDR3 is TGTGCCAGCAGCTCCCAGATTATCAGAACCTCCTACAATGAGCAGTTCTTC. Its translation is CASSSQIIRTSYNEQFF.

This sequence joins TRBV7-6 and TRBJ1-2; 9 bases are a match to TRBD1. Germline-derived CDR1 and CDR2 are SGHVS and FNYEAQ. J gave up 7 bases and V 5 bases, and 8 bases lay outside the gene matches. CDR3 length: 14 residues. The CDR3 DNA reads TGTGCCAGCAGCCCGCGGACAGGGGACGGTGGCTACACCTTC. The encoded protein is CASSPRTGDGGYTF.

As DNA, the CDR3 is TGCGCCAGCAGCGACAGCGGGGGGTCCTACAATGAGCAGTTCTTC. Amino acid sequence: CASSDSGGSYNEQFF. The J gene is TRBJ2-1, the V gene TRBV4-1; TRBD2 matches at 9 bases. Losses at the gene ends were 5 bases for V and 1 base for J; bases not matched to a gene: 3. The CDR3 runs to 15 residues. CDR1 is MGHRA, CDR2 YSYEKL, per germline.

The chain uses TRBV6-5 and TRBJ2-7; TRBD2 matches at 13 bases. Germline CDR1 and CDR2: MNHEY and SVGAGI. This CDR3 is built from 14 residues. Trimming removed 6 bases from V and 5 bases from J; junction bases left unmatched: 4. The CDR3 region has the DNA TGTGCCAGCAGCCAGGGACTAGCGGGGAACGAGCAGTACTTC. Its translation: CASSQGLAGNEQYF.

This rearrangement joins TRBV30 to TRBJ1-1, with D maybe TRBD1 (5 bases). The CDR3 consists of 14 residues. Per germline, CDR1 GTSNPN and CDR2 SVGIG (reference sequence). With 7 bases removed from V and 0 bases from J, the gap between germline ends came to 15 bases. The chain's CDR3 is CALGGGGMNTEAFF. As DNA, the CDR3 is TGTGCCTTGGGCGGGGGGGGGATGAACACTGAAGCTTTCTTT.

V gene TRBV28 combines with J gene TRBJ2-3; 7 positions agree with TRBD1. The V and J ends lost 6 bases and 2 bases, in that order; junction bases with no gene match: 5. The CDR3 runs 14 residues. Germline assignment: CDR1 MDHEN and CDR2 SYDVKM. CDR3 in DNA: TGTGCCAGCAGGGGGGACAGAAACACAGATACGCAGTATTTT. Translating gives CASRGDRNTDTQYF.